Below, one TCR beta chain is given with its context. Its antigen is as yet unknown. A read error may account for a junction end that differs from germline. The germline V gene has CDR1 SGHTA and CDR2 FQGNSA. The CDR3 consists of 12 residues. Roughly 9 milliliters of peripheral blood were drawn from each donor. Combining a sample-barcoded 5' primer with a J-beta primer mix, a second PCR ran for about 7 to 12 cycles. Each of the samples gave a minimum of 2.5 million paired-end reads that contained CDR3. Using its own MiXCR run on the 5' RACE reads, TCRdb lists one record per CDR3 protein. The sample shows approximately 2,000,000 distinct CDR3 sequences, approximately 40% of them seen only once. These data are taken from a study of blood T cells in healthy people across ages. The study's findings and limits: With age, beta diversity per million T cells declined roughly linearly, significantly by around 43.

This receptor was taken from a human donor in good health. V gene TRBV7-2 combines with J gene TRBJ2-1; D gene uncertain. The sequenced sample consisted of blood. Here the CDR3 DNA reads TGTGCCAGCGAAGGCTCCTGCAATGAGCAGTTCTTC. It encodes CASEGSCNEQFF.